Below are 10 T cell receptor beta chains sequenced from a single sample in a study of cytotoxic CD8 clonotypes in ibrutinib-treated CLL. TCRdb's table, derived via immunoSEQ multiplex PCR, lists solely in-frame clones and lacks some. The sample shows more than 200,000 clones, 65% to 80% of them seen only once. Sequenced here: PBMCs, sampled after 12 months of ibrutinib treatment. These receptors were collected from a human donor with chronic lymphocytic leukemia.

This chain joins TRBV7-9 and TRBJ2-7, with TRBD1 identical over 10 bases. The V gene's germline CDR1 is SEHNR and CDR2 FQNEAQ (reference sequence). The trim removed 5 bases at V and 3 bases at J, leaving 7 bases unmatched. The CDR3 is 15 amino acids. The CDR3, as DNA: TGTGCCAGCAGCCCCGGGACAGGGGCTAACTACGAGCAGTACTTC. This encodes CASSPGTGANYEQYF.

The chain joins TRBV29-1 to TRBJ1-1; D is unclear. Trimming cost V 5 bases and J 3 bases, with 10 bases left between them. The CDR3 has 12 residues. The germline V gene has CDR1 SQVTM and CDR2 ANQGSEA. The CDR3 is CSVLPSYTEAFF. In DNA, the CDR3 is TGCAGCGTTCTTCCTTCGTACACTGAAGCTTTCTTT.

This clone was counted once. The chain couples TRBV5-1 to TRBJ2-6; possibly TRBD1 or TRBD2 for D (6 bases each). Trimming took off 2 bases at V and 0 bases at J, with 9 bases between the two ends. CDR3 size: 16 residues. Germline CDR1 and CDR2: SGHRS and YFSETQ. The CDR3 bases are TGCGCCAGCAGCTTCGGGGGCAGCTCTGGGGCCAACGTCCTGACTTTC. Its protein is CASSFGGSSGANVLTF.

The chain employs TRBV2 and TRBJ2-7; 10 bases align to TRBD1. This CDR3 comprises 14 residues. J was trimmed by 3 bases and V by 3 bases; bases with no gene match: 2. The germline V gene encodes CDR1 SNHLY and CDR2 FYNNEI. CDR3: CASSEGQGIYEQYF. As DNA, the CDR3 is TGTGCCAGCAGTGAGGGACAGGGGATCTACGAGCAGTACTTC.

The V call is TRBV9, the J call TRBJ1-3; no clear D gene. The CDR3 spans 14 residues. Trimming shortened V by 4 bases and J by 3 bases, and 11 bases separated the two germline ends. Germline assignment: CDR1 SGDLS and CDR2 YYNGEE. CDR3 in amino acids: CASSPPRNGNTIYF. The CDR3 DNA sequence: TGTGCCAGCAGCCCCCCCAGAAATGGAAACACCATATATTTT.

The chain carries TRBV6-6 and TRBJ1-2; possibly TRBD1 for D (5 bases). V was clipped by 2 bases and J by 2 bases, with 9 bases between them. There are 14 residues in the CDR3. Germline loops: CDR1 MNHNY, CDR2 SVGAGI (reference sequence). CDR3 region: CASSYRDGNYGYTF. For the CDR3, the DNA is TGTGCCAGCAGTTACAGGGACGGAAACTATGGCTACACCTTC.

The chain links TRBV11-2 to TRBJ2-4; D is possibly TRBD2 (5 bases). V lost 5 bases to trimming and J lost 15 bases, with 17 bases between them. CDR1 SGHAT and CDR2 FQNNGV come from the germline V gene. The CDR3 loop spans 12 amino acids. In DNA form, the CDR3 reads TGTGCCAGCAGCCTCGGACTTCCCCCGTGGTACTTC. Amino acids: CASSLGLPPWYF.

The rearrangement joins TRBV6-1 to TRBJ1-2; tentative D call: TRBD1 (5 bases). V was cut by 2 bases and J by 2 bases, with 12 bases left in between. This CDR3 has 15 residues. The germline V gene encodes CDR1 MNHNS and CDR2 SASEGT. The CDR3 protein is CASSERREGNYGYTF. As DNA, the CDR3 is TGTGCCAGCAGTGAACGTAGGGAGGGGAACTATGGCTACACCTTC.

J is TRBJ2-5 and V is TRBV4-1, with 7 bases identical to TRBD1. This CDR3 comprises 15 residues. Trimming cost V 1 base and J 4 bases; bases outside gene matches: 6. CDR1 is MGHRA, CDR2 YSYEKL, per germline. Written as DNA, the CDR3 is TGCGCCAGCAGCCAAGGAAGGGGGCTCCGAGAGACCCAGTACTTC. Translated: CASSQGRGLRETQYF.

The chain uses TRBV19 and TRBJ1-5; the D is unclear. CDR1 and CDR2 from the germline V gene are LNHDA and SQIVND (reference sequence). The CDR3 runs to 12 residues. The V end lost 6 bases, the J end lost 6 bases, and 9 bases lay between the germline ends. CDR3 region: CASRSGIQPQHF. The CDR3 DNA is TGTGCCAGTAGGTCGGGGATTCAGCCCCAGCATTTT.